Given below is one T cell receptor (beta chain) in context. Its target is unknown. This sample is drawn from a study of post-analysis software for immune sequencing data. In the study overall: The disease courses spanned relapsing-remitting, secondary progressive and progressive-relapsing forms of multiple sclerosis.

Whole-study results and caveats: Several TRBV segments were more frequent in patients than controls; TRBV5-6, TRBV5-1 and TRBV20-1 belonged to this group. Strong co-clustering by F measure linked samples that shared a preparation batch.

The TCR beta cDNA libraries contained unique molecular identifiers. From 1 to 10 million T cells, a few hundred thousand cDNA molecules were obtained. TCRdb reprocessed the PCR reads with MiXCR, giving one entry per CDR3 protein. This table holds about 620,000 distinct CDR3 sequences, 44% found once. The CDR3 extends over 15 amino acids. Trimming cost V 5 bases and J 5 bases; bases outside gene matches: 9. Germline CDR1 reads LNHDA; CDR2 reads SQIVND (reference sequence). The specimen was blood. The J gene is TRBJ2-5, the V gene TRBV19; 9 bases are shared with TRBD1. This clonotype originated in a girl aged 10 to 17 with multiple sclerosis. CDR3 amino acids: CASSPGTGFRETQYF. The CDR3 nucleotides are TGTGCCAGTAGTCCCGGGACAGGGTTCCGGGAGACCCAGTACTTC. The variable domain in full, with the rest retrieved from reference TRBV19 and TRBJ2-5, is DGGITQSPKYLFRKEGQNVTLSCEQNLNHDAMYWYRQDPGQGLRLIYYSQIVNDFQKGDIAEGYSVSREKKESFPLTVTSAQKNPTAFYLCASSPGTGFRETQYFGPGTRLLVL.